A single sample is the source of the 14 T cell receptor beta chains below, sequenced in a study of glioma-infiltrating T cells. TCR alpha and beta CDR3 regions were amplified from RNA using iRepertoire nested multiplex PCR. TCRdb re-derived calls from the multiplex PCR reads in MiXCR, one entry per CDR3 protein. The sample records roughly 100,000 distinct CDR3 sequences, around 30% being singletons. Material for sequencing was glioma tissue, nonneoplastic brain tissue, or PBMCs (not recorded which). The receptors here all came from a human donor with low-grade glioma or glioblastoma, undergoing nonglioma brain surgery, or in good health (not recorded which).

This clonotype has a count of ten or more. This chain uses TRBV27 with TRBJ2-7; 7 nucleotides match TRBD2. J gave up 4 bases and V 0 bases, and 9 bases lay outside the gene matches. The germline V gene encodes CDR1 MNHEY and CDR2 SMNVEV (reference sequence). CDR3 length equals 16 residues. The CDR3 DNA is TGTGCCAGCAGTTTATCGCCGGGACTACCTGGGTACGAGCAGTACTTC. It yields the protein CASSLSPGLPGYEQYF.

This sequence joins TRBV7-9 and TRBJ1-2; D not resolved. CDR3 length equals 15 residues. Germline lookup yields CDR1 SEHNR and CDR2 FQNEAQ (reference sequence). V was cut by 1 base and J by 5 bases, with 14 bases left in between. Written as DNA, the CDR3 is TGTGCCAGCAGCTTAGTTGACGGATTCGGGTATGGCTACACCTTC. Its translation: CASSLVDGFGYGYTF.

Concerning this clonotype itself: A much larger clone differs by one base, so this may be a read error. This chain links TRBV6-2 or TRBV6-3 with TRBJ2-2; the D gene is possibly TRBD2 (5 bases). The CDR3 is 16 residues long. Germline lookup yields CDR1 MNHEY and CDR2 SVGEGT. The CDR3 region is CDSTKSRTGNTGELFF. CDR3 nucleotides: TGTGACAGCACTAAGTCTAGGACTGGGAACACCGGGGAGCTGTTTTTT.

There are a few counts of this clonotype. The rearrangement links TRBV3-1 to TRBJ1-6; a weak D match, TRBD1 (6 bases). Trimming took 4 bases from V and 5 from J, leaving 15 bases between them. The CDR3 has 16 residues. Germline CDR1 reads LGHDT; CDR2 reads YNNKEL (reference sequence). The CDR3 loop reads CASSPERGQNNSPLHF. Here the CDR3 DNA reads TGTGCCAGCAGCCCGGAAAGAGGACAGAATAATTCACCCCTCCACTTT.

The V and J genes are TRBV7-2 and TRBJ1-5, with no clear D. The V gene's germline CDR1 is SGHTA and CDR2 FQGNSA. CDR3 length: 13 residues. Deletions cut 2 bases from V and 9 bases from J, with 11 bases between. Written as DNA, the CDR3 is TGTGCCAGCAGCTTAAGGGCCAGTAGGCCCCAGCATTTT. This encodes CASSLRASRPQHF.

This clonotype came up many times. The CDR3 DNA follows: TGTGCCAGCAGCTTGGCGGGACAAGACACTGAAGCTTTCTTT. It is translated as CASSLAGQDTEAFF. The J gene is TRBJ1-1, the V gene TRBV11-2, with D possibly matching TRBD1 (6 bases). Trimming pared 3 bases from V and 3 bases from J, leaving 11 bases between. The CDR3 is 14 amino acids. Germline-derived CDR1 and CDR2 are SGHAT and FQNNGV.

This clonotype was observed many times. The chain couples TRBV6-1 to TRBJ2-5; 9 bases match TRBD1. V lost 5 bases and J lost 2; bases outside the gene matches: 9. This CDR3 region has 16 residues. From germline, CDR1 is MNHNS and CDR2 SASEGT. This chain's CDR3 is CASSSLGTGSQETQYF. In DNA form, the CDR3 reads TGTGCCAGCAGTTCCCTCGGGACAGGGAGTCAAGAGACCCAGTACTTC.

At least ten counts were recorded for this clonotype. The rearrangement links TRBV4-2 to TRBJ1-5; 7 bases are a match to TRBD1. The V segment lost 1 base and the J segment 3 bases; nucleotides outside the gene matches: 6. The germline V gene encodes CDR1 LGHNA and CDR2 YNFKEQ. This CDR3 contains 16 residues. CDR3 sequence: CASSQVSGTVNQPQHF. The CDR3 bases are TGTGCCAGCAGCCAAGTGAGTGGGACAGTCAATCAGCCCCAGCATTTT.

This clonotype was picked up one time. A read error is possible here, since a much larger clone lies one base away. The V and J genes are TRBV12-3 or TRBV12-4 and TRBJ1-5; D unresolved. There are 15 residues in the CDR3. The CDR3 protein is CANSSKDGSNQPQHF. The CDR3 nucleotides are TGTGCCAACAGTTCAAAGGACGGAAGCAATCAGCCCCAGCATTTT.

On this clonotype: This may be a read error, as it is one base from a much larger clone. CDR3 protein: CASSLLRGRDGNTIYF. The CDR3 region has the DNA TGTGCCAGCAGCTTACTTCGGGGCAGGGATGGAAACACCATATATTTT. V and J are TRBV4-2 and TRBJ1-3, with D perhaps matching TRBD1 (5 bases). Deletions cut 5 bases from V and 3 bases from J, with 17 bases between. Germline V gene data show CDR1 as LGHNA and CDR2 as YNFKEQ. The CDR3 length is 16 residues.

This clonotype showed up many times. The rearrangement links TRBV19 to TRBJ2-5; D tentatively fits TRBD1 or TRBD2 (6 bases each). The length of the CDR3 is 14 residues. Trimming took 3 bases from V and 2 from J, leaving 10 bases between them. Germline V CDR1 and CDR2: LNHDA, SQIVND (reference sequence). CDR3 coding DNA: TGTGCCAGTAGTATCCGGGGGCGTCAAGAGACCCAGTACTTC. Translating gives CASSIRGRQETQYF.

The sample holds many counts of this clonotype. The chain recombines TRBV20-1 with TRBJ1-1; 10 bases agree with TRBD1. The V gene end was trimmed by 2 bases and the J gene end by 3 bases; junction bases not matched to a gene: 6. Germline CDR1 reads DFQATT; CDR2 reads SNEGSKA (reference sequence). The CDR3 contains 15 residues. The CDR3 region has the DNA TGCAGTGCTAGACCCGACAGGGGGCGGGACACTGAAGCTTTCTTT. It encodes CSARPDRGRDTEAFF.

This clonotype was detected only a few times. The chain employs TRBV3-1 and TRBJ2-5; the match to TRBD2 covers 11 bases. This CDR3 comprises 18 residues. After removal of 4 bases from V and 2 bases from J, the junction contained 12 bases not matched to a gene. Germline V lookup: CDR1 LGHDT, CDR2 YNNKEL (reference sequence). CDR3 amino acids: CASSLQALGLAEQETQYF. The DNA for the CDR3 is TGTGCCAGCAGCCTGCAAGCCCTGGGACTAGCGGAACAAGAGACCCAGTACTTC.

This clonotype has ten or more counts. V usage is TRBV28 and J usage is TRBJ2-1, with D unclear. From germline, CDR1 is MDHEN and CDR2 SYDVKM. Trimming removed 4 bases at V and 7 bases at J, with 11 bases between. There are 13 residues in the CDR3. CDR3 nucleotides: TGTGCCAGCAGTTCCCCCCAAGGAAATGAGCAGTTCTTC. Amino acids: CASSSPQGNEQFF.